This T cell receptor (beta chain) was documented in a study of CD8+ T cells in alopecia areata. The authors extracted RNA and reverse transcribed it into cDNA as the sequencing template. Clones were read by immunoSEQ multiplex PCR, and TCRdb kept only the in-frame ones, dropping some. The sample comprises approximately 98,000 clones, about 60% of which are singletons, and more than 20% rests with the top ten. CDR3 length: 14 amino acids. With 6 bases clipped from V and 0 bases from J, the junction kept 2 bases outside the gene matches. Germline assignment: CDR1 MDHEN and CDR2 SYDVKM. The TCR originated in a human donor with alopecia areata. V and J are TRBV28 and TRBJ2-1; TRBD1 aligns across 7 bases. Material for sequencing was NKG2D-low CD8+ T cells sorted from blood. CDR3 amino acids: CASRTGISYNEQFF. The CDR3 nucleotides are TGTGCCAGCAGGACAGGGATCTCCTACAATGAGCAGTTCTTC.